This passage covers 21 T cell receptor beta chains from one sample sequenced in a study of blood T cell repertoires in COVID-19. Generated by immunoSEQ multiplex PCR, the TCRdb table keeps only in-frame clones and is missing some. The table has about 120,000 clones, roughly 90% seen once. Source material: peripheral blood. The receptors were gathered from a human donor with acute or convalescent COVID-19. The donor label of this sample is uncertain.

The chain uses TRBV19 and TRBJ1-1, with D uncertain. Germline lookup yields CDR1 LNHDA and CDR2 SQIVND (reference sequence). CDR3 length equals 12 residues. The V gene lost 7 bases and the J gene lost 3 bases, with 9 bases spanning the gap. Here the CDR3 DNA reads TGTGCCAGTAACCTCCGGGACACTGAAGCTTTCTTT. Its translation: CASNLRDTEAFF.

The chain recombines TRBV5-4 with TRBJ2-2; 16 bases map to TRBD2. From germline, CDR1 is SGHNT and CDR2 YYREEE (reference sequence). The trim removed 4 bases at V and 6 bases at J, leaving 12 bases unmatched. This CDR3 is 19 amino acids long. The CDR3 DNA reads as TGTGCCAGCAGCGGGGGACTAGCGGGAGGGCGGCCCACGGCCGGGGAGCTGTTTTTT. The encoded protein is CASSGGLAGGRPTAGELFF.

CDR3 DNA sequence: TGTGCCAGCAGACAGGGTTTTTCACCCCTCCACTTT. Encoded protein: CASRQGFSPLHF. V and J are TRBV12-3 or TRBV12-4 and TRBJ1-6; maybe TRBD1 (6 bases). This CDR3 comprises 12 residues. The V end was cut by 6 bases, the J end by 9 bases, with 9 bases between.

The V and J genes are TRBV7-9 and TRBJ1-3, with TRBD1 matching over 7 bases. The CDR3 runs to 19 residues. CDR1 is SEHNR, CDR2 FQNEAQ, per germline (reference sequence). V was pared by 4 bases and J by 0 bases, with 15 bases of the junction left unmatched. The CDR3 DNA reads TGTGCCAGCAGCTCCCAAAGACGACAGGGTCAGAACTCTGGAAACACCATATATTTT. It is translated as CASSSQRRQGQNSGNTIYF.

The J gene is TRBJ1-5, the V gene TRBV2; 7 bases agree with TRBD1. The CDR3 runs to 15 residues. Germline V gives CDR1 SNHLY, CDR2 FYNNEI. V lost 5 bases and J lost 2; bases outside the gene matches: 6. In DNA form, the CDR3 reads TGTGCCAGCAGTACTGACAGGGTCGGCAATCAGCCCCAGCATTTT. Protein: CASSTDRVGNQPQHF. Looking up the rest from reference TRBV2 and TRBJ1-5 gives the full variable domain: EPEVTQTPSHQVTQMGQEVILRCVPISNHLYFYWYRQILGQKVEFLVSFYNNEISEKSEIFDDQFSVERPDGSNFTLKIRSTKLEDSAMYFCASSTDRVGNQPQHFGDGTRLSIL.

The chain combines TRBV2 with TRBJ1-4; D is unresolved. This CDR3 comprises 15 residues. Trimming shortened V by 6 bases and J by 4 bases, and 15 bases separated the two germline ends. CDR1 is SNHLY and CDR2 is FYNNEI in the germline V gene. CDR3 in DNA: TGTGCCAGCAGCCCAGGACTCATAAGTAATGAAAAACTGTTTTTT. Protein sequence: CASSPGLISNEKLFF.

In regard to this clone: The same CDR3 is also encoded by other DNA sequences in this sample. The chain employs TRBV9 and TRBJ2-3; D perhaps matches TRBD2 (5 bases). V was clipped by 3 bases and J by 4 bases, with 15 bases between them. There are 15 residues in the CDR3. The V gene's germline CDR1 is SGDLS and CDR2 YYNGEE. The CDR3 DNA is TGTGCCAGCAGCGCCTCAGGACTGGCCCCAGATACGCAGTATTTT. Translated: CASSASGLAPDTQYF. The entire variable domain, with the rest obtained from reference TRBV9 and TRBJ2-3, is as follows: DSGVTQTPKHLITATGQRVTLRCSPRSGDLSVYWYQQSLDQGLQFLIQYYNGEERAKGNILERFSAQQFPDLHSELNLSSLELGDSALYFCASSASGLAPDTQYFGPGTRLTVL.

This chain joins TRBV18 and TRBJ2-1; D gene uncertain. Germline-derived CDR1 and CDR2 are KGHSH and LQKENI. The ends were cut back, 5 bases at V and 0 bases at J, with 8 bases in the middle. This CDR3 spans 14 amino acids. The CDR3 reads CASSGLSSYNEQFF. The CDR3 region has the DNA TGTGCCAGCTCAGGGCTAAGCTCCTACAATGAGCAGTTCTTC.

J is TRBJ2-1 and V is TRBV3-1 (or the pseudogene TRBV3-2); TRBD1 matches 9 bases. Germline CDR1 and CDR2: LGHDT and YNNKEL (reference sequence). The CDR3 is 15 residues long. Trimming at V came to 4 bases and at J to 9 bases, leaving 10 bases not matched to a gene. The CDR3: CASSPQGTGGSEQFF. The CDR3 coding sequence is TGTGCCAGCAGCCCCCAGGGCACAGGGGGCAGTGAGCAGTTCTTC.

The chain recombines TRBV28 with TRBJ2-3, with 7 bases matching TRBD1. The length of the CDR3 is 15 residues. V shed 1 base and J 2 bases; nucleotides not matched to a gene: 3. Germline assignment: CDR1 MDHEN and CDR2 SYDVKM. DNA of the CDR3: TGTGCCAGCAGTTTATTAGGACAGGCCACAGATACGCAGTATTTT. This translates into CASSLLGQATDTQYF.

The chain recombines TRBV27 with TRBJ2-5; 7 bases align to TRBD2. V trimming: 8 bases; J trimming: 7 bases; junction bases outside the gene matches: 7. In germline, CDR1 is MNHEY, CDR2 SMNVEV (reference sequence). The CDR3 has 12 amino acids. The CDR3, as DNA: TGTGCCAGCGGGGAGGGTTGGGGGACCCAGTACTTC. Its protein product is CASGEGWGTQYF.

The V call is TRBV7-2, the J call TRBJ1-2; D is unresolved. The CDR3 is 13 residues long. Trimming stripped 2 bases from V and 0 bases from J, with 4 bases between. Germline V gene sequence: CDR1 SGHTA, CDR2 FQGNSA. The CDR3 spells CASSLSSNYGYTF. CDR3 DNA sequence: TGTGCCAGCAGCTTAAGCTCTAACTATGGCTACACCTTC. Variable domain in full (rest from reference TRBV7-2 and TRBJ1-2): GAGVSQSPSNKVTEKGKDVELRCDPISGHTALYWYRQSLGQGLEFLIYFQGNSAPDKSGLPSDRFSAERTGGSVSTLTIQRTQQEDSAVYLCASSLSSNYGYTFGSGTRLTVV.

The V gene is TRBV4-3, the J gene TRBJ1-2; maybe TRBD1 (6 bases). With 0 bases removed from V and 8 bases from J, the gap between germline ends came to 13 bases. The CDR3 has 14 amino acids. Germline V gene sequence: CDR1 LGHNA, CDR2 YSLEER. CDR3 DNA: TGCGCCAGCAGCCAAGACTTAGCGGGGGCAGGCTACACCTTC. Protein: CASSQDLAGAGYTF.

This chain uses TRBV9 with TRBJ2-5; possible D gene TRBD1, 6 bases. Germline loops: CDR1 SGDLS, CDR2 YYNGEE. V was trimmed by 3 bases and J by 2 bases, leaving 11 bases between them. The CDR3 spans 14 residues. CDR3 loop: CASSGTGLQETQYF. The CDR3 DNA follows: TGTGCCAGCAGCGGTACAGGGCTTCAAGAGACCCAGTACTTC.

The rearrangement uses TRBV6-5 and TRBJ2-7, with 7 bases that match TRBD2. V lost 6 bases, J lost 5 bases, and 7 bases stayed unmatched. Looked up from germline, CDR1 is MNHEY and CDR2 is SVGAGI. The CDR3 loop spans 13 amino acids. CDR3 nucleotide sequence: TGTGCCAGCAGGGAGCGGGGTTTCCACGAGCAGTACTTC. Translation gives CASRERGFHEQYF.

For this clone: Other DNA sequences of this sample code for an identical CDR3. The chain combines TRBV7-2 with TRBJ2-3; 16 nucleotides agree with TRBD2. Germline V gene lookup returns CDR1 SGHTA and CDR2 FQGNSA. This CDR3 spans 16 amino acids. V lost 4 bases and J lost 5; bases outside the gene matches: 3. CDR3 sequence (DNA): TGTGCCAGCAGCTCGGGACTAGCGGGGGGGCAAGATACGCAGTATTTT. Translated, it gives CASSSGLAGGQDTQYF. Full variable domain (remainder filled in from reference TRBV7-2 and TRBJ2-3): GAGVSQSPSNKVTEKGKDVELRCDPISGHTALYWYRQSLGQGLEFLIYFQGNSAPDKSGLPSDRFSAERTGGSVSTLTIQRTQQEDSAVYLCASSSGLAGGQDTQYFGPGTRLTVL.

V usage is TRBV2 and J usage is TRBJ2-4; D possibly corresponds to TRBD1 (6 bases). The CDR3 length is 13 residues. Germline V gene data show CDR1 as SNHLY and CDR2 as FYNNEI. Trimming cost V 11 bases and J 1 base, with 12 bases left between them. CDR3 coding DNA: TGTGCCGGATCAGGGGACGCCAAAAACATTCAGTACTTC. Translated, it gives CAGSGDAKNIQYF.

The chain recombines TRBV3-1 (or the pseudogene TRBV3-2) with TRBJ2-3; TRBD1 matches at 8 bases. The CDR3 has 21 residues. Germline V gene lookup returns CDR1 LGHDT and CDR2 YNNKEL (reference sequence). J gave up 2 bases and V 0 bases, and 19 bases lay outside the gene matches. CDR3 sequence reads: CASSQETRPMVAGQVTDTQYF. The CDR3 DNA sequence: TGTGCCAGCAGCCAAGAAACAAGGCCCATGGTCGCGGGACAGGTCACAGATACGCAGTATTTT.

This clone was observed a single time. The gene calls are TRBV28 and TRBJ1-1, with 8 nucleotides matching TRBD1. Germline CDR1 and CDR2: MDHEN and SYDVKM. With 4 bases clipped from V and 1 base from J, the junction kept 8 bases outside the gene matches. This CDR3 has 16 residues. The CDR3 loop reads CASSSAGGAGNTEAFF. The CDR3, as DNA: TGTGCCAGCAGTTCGGCAGGGGGCGCAGGGAACACTGAAGCTTTCTTT.

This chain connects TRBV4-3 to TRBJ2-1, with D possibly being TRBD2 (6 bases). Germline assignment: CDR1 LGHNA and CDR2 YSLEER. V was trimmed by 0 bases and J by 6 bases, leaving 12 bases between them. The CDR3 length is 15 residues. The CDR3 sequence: CASSQDHGRRNEQFF. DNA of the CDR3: TGCGCCAGCAGCCAAGATCACGGGAGACGCAATGAGCAGTTCTTC.

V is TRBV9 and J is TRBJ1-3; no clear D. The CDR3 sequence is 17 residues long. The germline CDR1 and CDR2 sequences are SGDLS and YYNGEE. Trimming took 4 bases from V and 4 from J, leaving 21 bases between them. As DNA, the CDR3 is TGTGCCAGCAGCCCAACACCTGACAAGCTCTGGGGAAACACCATATATTTT. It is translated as CASSPTPDKLWGNTIYF.